This T cell receptor beta chain was recorded in a study of blood T cell repertoires in COVID-19. On the study more broadly: PBMCs, B-cell-depleted T cells, or T cells were the source of the cDNA or gDNA that made up the material.

V dropped 6 bases and J dropped 0 bases, with 35 bases sitting between them. Germline V gives CDR1 MNHEY, CDR2 SMNVEV (reference sequence). This CDR3 is 23 amino acids long. Some clones are missing from TCRdb's copy, which holds only in-frame ones; the method was immunoSEQ multiplex PCR. The sample consists of about 190,000 clones, 86% of them appearing once. V usage is TRBV27 and J usage is TRBJ1-4; possible D gene TRBD1, 6 bases. The TCR originated in a middle-aged man with acute COVID-19. The material sequenced was PBMCs or T cells enriched from blood (not recorded which). The CDR3 here is CASRLRSHATRGSLETTNEKLFF. In DNA, the CDR3 is TGTGCCAGCAGATTAAGGTCCCACGCTACCAGGGGTAGTTTGGAAACAACTAATGAAAAACTGTTTTTT.